Following are 21 T cell receptor beta chains from one sample sequenced in a study of T cells after posttransplantation cyclophosphamide. Sequenced by immunoSEQ multiplex PCR; TCRdb stores in-frame clones only, minus some. The table includes roughly 17,000 clones, less than 90% detected once. Input material: memory CD4+ T cells sorted from blood. The source is a man in his thirties or forties in good health and a related stem cell transplant donor.

This clone was recorded only once. The chain links TRBV7-2 to TRBJ2-5, with 7 bases identical to TRBD2. The CDR3 runs to 13 residues. The germline V gene has CDR1 SGHTA and CDR2 FQGNSA. Germline trimming cut 5 bases from V and 2 bases from J; bases unmatched to any gene: 2. In nucleotides, the CDR3 is TGTGCCAGCAGCCGAGCGGGGCAAGAGACCCAGTACTTC. As protein: CASSRAGQETQYF. Looking up the rest from reference TRBV7-2 and TRBJ2-5 gives the full variable domain: GAGVSQSPSNKVTEKGKDVELRCDPISGHTALYWYRQSLGQGLEFLIYFQGNSAPDKSGLPSDRFSAERTGGSVSTLTIQRTQQEDSAVYLCASSRAGQETQYFGPGTRLLVL.

This clone was detected only a few times. This chain links TRBV4-3 with TRBJ2-7; D is possibly TRBD2 (5 bases). Per the germline V gene, CDR1 is LGHNA and CDR2 is YSLEER. The CDR3 has 14 residues. V lost 0 bases and J 7 bases, leaving 13 bases between the germline ends. The CDR3 region has the DNA TGCGCCAGCAGCCAAGATCAGCGGCAAGAGGAGCAGTACTTC. Its translation is CASSQDQRQEEQYF.

The CDR3 bases are TGTGCCAGCAGTTACCTGACAGGGATGAACACTGAAGCTTTCTTT. This sequence encodes CASSYLTGMNTEAFF. The chain carries TRBV6-5 and TRBJ1-1; 7 bases line up with TRBD1. The CDR3 spans 15 residues. Trimming cost V 2 bases and J 0 bases; bases outside gene matches: 3. The germline V gene has CDR1 MNHEY and CDR2 SVGAGI.

The chain couples TRBV10-1 to TRBJ1-5; the match to TRBD1 covers 10 bases. Germline CDR1 and CDR2: WNHNN and SYGVQD (reference sequence). This CDR3 has 20 residues. The V gene end was trimmed by 7 bases and the J gene end by 0 bases; junction bases not matched to a gene: 18. CDR3 DNA sequence: TGCGCCAGCACGAGGGGGGACAGGGGTTCACTTGATGGTAGCAATCAGCCCCAGCATTTT. As protein: CASTRGDRGSLDGSNQPQHF.

This clone has only one observation. J is TRBJ2-5 and V is TRBV27; 9 nucleotides line up with TRBD1. Near its end, the DNA agrees better with TRBJ2-7, so the J call may be wrong. Per the germline V gene, CDR1 is MNHEY and CDR2 is SMNVEV (reference sequence). The CDR3 runs to 15 residues. The CDR3 here is CASSRGGTGKYEQYF. As DNA, the CDR3 is TGTGCCAGCAGCCGAGGGGGGACAGGGAAATACGAGCAGTACTTC.

The rearrangement links TRBV5-1 to TRBJ2-5, with 11 bases identical to TRBD2. The J segment lost 4 bases and the V segment lost 1 base, leaving 12 bases of the junction unmatched. This CDR3 region has 18 residues. Germline CDR1 and CDR2: SGHRS and YFSETQ. The CDR3 DNA sequence: TGCGCCAGCAGCTTGAATCCTAGCGGGGGGACCCTGGGAGAGACCCAGTACTTC. It specifies CASSLNPSGGTLGETQYF.

J is TRBJ1-6 and V is TRBV9; D gene unclear. Germline loops: CDR1 SGDLS, CDR2 YYNGEE. This CDR3 comprises 13 residues. Trimming left V 2 bases short and J 15 bases short, with 15 bases between. CDR3 residues: CASSVDLGGDLHF. The CDR3 coding sequence is TGTGCCAGCAGCGTCGACTTGGGAGGAGACCTCCACTTT.

This chain connects TRBV10-3 to TRBJ2-2; D ambiguous. Between the trimmed V and J ends, which lost 6 bases and 0 bases, there was a span of 11 bases. The CDR3 covers 15 residues. Germline V gene lookup returns CDR1 ENHRY and CDR2 SYGVKD. The CDR3: CAIRTARSNTGELFF. CDR3 nucleotide sequence: TGTGCCATCAGAACCGCCAGGTCGAACACCGGGGAGCTGTTTTTT.

DNA of the CDR3: TGTGCCAGCACCCCAGGAGGACAGTTCTACGAGCAGTACTTC. It is translated as CASTPGGQFYEQYF. This chain uses TRBV28 with TRBJ2-7; tentatively, D is TRBD1 (6 bases). Germline values: CDR1 MDHEN, CDR2 SYDVKM. V was pared by 7 bases and J by 3 bases, with 16 bases between. This CDR3 is 14 amino acids long.

As regards this clone: Additional DNA sequences in this sample encode the identical CDR3. The chain couples TRBV6-6 to TRBJ2-2, with 10 bases matching TRBD2. The CDR3 sequence is 15 residues long. V lost 2 bases, J lost 7 bases, and 4 bases stayed unmatched. Germline V CDR1 and CDR2: MNHNY, SVGAGI (reference sequence). The CDR3 DNA reads as TGTGCCAGCAGTTACGGAGCGGGGGGGCTCGGGGAGCTGTTTTTT. This translates into CASSYGAGGLGELFF.

The chain joins TRBV10-2 to TRBJ1-3; D may be TRBD1 (6 bases). CDR3 length: 13 amino acids. Trimming pared 7 bases from V and 4 bases from J, leaving 11 bases between. CDR1 and CDR2 from the germline V gene are WSHSY and SAAADI. DNA of the CDR3: TGCGCCAGCACCCAGGGGTTGGGAAACACCATATATTTT. Amino acid sequence: CASTQGLGNTIYF.

CDR3 in amino acids: CASSPTTGGRGQPQHF. CDR3 nucleotide sequence: TGTGCCAGCAGTCCAACTACAGGGGGCAGGGGTCAGCCCCAGCATTTT. J is TRBJ1-5 and V is TRBV28, with TRBD1 matching over 9 bases. CDR3 length: 16 residues. Germline loops: CDR1 MDHEN, CDR2 SYDVKM. Trimming cost V 5 bases and J 6 bases; bases outside gene matches: 11.

This clone appeared a few times. The V and J genes are TRBV7-3 and TRBJ1-2; D ambiguous. The V end lost 3 bases, the J end lost 6 bases, and 11 bases lay between the germline ends. Germline V gives CDR1 SGHTA, CDR2 FQGTGA. The CDR3 sequence is 13 residues long. DNA for the CDR3: TGTGCCAGCAGCTTTGGAGGTTCGGATGGCTACACCTTC. Protein sequence: CASSFGGSDGYTF.

V and J are TRBV15 and TRBJ1-2; the match to TRBD1 covers 8 bases. Germline values: CDR1 LNHNV, CDR2 YYDKDF (reference sequence). The junction had 4 bases not matched to a gene; V was cut back by 5 bases and J by 8 bases. This CDR3 contains 12 residues. CDR3 sequence (DNA): TGTGCCACCAGCCCGACAGGGGTGGGCTACACCTTC. Protein sequence: CATSPTGVGYTF.

V gene TRBV18 combines with J gene TRBJ1-3; 9 nucleotides align to TRBD1. Losses at the gene ends were 3 bases for V and 0 bases for J; bases not matched to a gene: 6. The germline gives CDR1 KGHSH, CDR2 LQKENI. There are 17 residues in the CDR3. The CDR3 reads CASSPRDRANSGNTIYF. CDR3 DNA sequence: TGTGCCAGCTCACCTAGGGACAGGGCGAACTCTGGAAACACCATATATTTT.

The chain uses TRBV7-7 and TRBJ2-1; 9 positions agree with TRBD2. The CDR3 runs 15 residues. V lost 5 bases, J lost 6 bases, and 8 bases stayed unmatched. Looked up from germline, CDR1 is SSHAT and CDR2 is FNYEAQ (reference sequence). The CDR3 DNA follows: TGTGCCAGCAGCCCCCTAGCGGGGATCCCCAATGAGCAGTTCTTC. This translates into CASSPLAGIPNEQFF.

The V and J genes are TRBV19 and TRBJ1-5; a possible D gene is TRBD1 (5 bases). The CDR3 has 14 residues. Germline assignment: CDR1 LNHDA and CDR2 SQIVND (reference sequence). Trimming removed 1 base at V and 5 bases at J, with 9 bases between. CDR3 loop: CASSIGWGDQPQHF. CDR3 DNA: TGTGCCAGTAGTATAGGGTGGGGGGATCAGCCCCAGCATTTT.

The V call is TRBV23-1, the J call TRBJ1-4; 8 bases line up with TRBD1. TRBV23-1 qualifies as an ORF whose function is uncertain. This CDR3 region has 14 residues. Trimming at V came to 4 bases and at J to 8 bases, leaving 6 bases not matched to a gene. The CDR3 sequence: CASSPDRVGEKLFF. As DNA, the CDR3 is TGCGCCAGCAGTCCGGACAGGGTTGGGGAAAAACTGTTTTTT.

The chain joins TRBV19 to TRBJ2-3; 8 bases line up with TRBD2. Germline loops: CDR1 LNHDA, CDR2 SQIVND (reference sequence). This CDR3 spans 15 amino acids. With V trimmed by 5 bases and J by 5 bases, 9 bases remained unmatched. CDR3 sequence (DNA): TGTGCCAGTAGTTCGGGCGGGGGGTTTTTAGATACGCAGTATTTT. Protein product: CASSSGGGFLDTQYF.

The rearrangement uses TRBV5-6 and TRBJ1-4; no firm D call. Germline V gene lookup returns CDR1 SGHDT and CDR2 YYEEEE. The CDR3 spans 13 residues. V lost 3 bases and J 8 bases, leaving 11 bases between the germline ends. CDR3 nucleotide sequence: TGTGCCAGCAGCTCCGACATGTCAGAAAAACTGTTTTTT. Protein sequence: CASSSDMSEKLFF.

The chain has TRBV7-9 and TRBJ2-5, with 11 bases fitting TRBD2. From germline, CDR1 is SEHNR and CDR2 FQNEAQ (reference sequence). The CDR3 sequence is 17 residues long. V dropped 2 bases and J dropped 3; count of bases not matched to a gene: 8. CDR3 residues: CASSLYGLAGDKETQYF. The CDR3 coding sequence is TGTGCCAGCAGCTTATACGGACTAGCGGGCGATAAAGAGACCCAGTACTTC.